Below are 25 T cell receptor beta chains sequenced from a single sample in a study of T cell responses to AZD1222 COVID-19 vaccine. TCRdb keeps only in-frame clones here, not all; method: immunoSEQ multiplex PCR. The sample shows about 120,000 clones, 75% to 90% of them seen only once. The specimen comprised peripheral blood, sampled on day 0 of AZD1222 vaccination. These receptors were obtained from an adult in good health.

This chain uses TRBV30 with TRBJ1-1; D perhaps matches TRBD1 (5 bases). The germline gives CDR1 GTSNPN, CDR2 SVGIG (reference sequence). The V end was cut by 5 bases, the J end by 4 bases, with 8 bases between. The CDR3 is made up of 11 amino acids. CDR3 DNA: TGTGCCTGGGGGGGGTTCACTGAAGCTTTCTTT. Amino acids: CAWGGFTEAFF. Variable domain in full (rest from reference TRBV30 and TRBJ1-1): SQTIHQWPATLVQPVGSPLSLECTVEGTSNPNLYWYRQAAGRGLQLLFYSVGIGQISSEVPQNLSASRPQDRQFILSSKKLLLSDSGFYLCAWGGFTEAFFGQGTRLTVV.

This chain joins TRBV7-9 and TRBJ2-7; D perhaps matches TRBD1 (6 bases). The V gene's germline CDR1 is SEHNR and CDR2 FQNEAQ (reference sequence). The CDR3 has 13 residues. Trimming took 1 base from V and 4 from J, leaving 8 bases between them. In DNA form, the CDR3 reads TGTGCCAGCAGCTTAGGAGGGGGATACGAGCAGTACTTC. It yields the protein CASSLGGGYEQYF.

The DNA for the CDR3 is TGTGCCAGCAGTCAAATAAACAGGGGGCGCGGTTCACCCCTCCACTTT. Translating gives CASSQINRGRGSPLHF. The rearrangement uses TRBV6-2 or TRBV6-3 and TRBJ1-6, with TRBD1 matching over 9 bases. The CDR3 loop spans 16 amino acids. In germline, CDR1 is MNHEY, CDR2 SVGEGT. J gave up 9 bases and V 5 bases, and 11 bases lay outside the gene matches.

The chain carries TRBV6-2 or TRBV6-3 and TRBJ1-1, with D hard to call. CDR3 length equals 15 residues. Germline assignment: CDR1 MNHEY and CDR2 SVGEGT. V lost 5 bases and J lost 1, with 14 bases in between. CDR3 amino acids: CASSKLAGSNTEAFF. The CDR3, as DNA: TGTGCCAGCAGTAAGCTAGCGGGGTCGAACACTGAAGCTTTCTTT.

The rearrangement links TRBV4-3 to TRBJ2-1; D may correspond to TRBD1 or TRBD2 (5 bases each). V was trimmed by 3 bases and J by 12 bases, leaving 18 bases between them. CDR1 and CDR2 from the germline V gene are LGHNA and YSLEER. CDR3 size: 14 residues. Here the CDR3 reads CASSQGPSLYGQFF. The CDR3 coding sequence is TGCGCCAGCAGCCAGGGACCCTCCTTATATGGGCAGTTCTTC.

The rearrangement uses TRBV3-1 (or the pseudogene TRBV3-2) and TRBJ1-5, with a possible D match to TRBD1 (5 bases). CDR1 and CDR2 (germline): LGHDT, YNNKEL (reference sequence). The V gene lost 0 bases and the J gene lost 2 bases, with 8 bases spanning the gap. CDR3 length: 15 amino acids. This CDR3 reads CASSQDGAGNQPQHF. CDR3 nucleotide sequence: TGTGCCAGCAGCCAAGATGGGGCTGGCAATCAGCCCCAGCATTTT.

The chain links TRBV5-1 to TRBJ2-7; possibly TRBD2 for D (6 bases). The ends were cut back, 3 bases at V and 6 bases at J, with 7 bases in the middle. Looked up from germline, CDR1 is SGHRS and CDR2 is YFSETQ. CDR3 length: 11 amino acids. The CDR3 DNA reads TGCGCCAGCAGCTCTAGCGCCGAGCAGTACTTC. Its translation is CASSSSAEQYF.

The chain employs TRBV7-2 and TRBJ1-4; TRBD1 matches at 12 bases. The CDR3 is 16 amino acids. V gave up 1 base and J gave up 8 bases; unmatched junction bases: 5. Germline CDR1 is SGHTA and CDR2 is FQGNSA. The DNA of the CDR3 is TGTGCCAGCAGCTTAGGGGGGACAGGGGGCGAGGAAAAACTGTTTTTT. It specifies CASSLGGTGGEEKLFF.

The gene calls are TRBV3-1 (or the pseudogene TRBV3-2) and TRBJ2-3; TRBD2 agrees at 12 bases. Losses at the gene ends were 2 bases for V and 5 bases for J; bases not matched to a gene: 5. The CDR3 spans 16 residues. Germline CDR1 reads LGHDT; CDR2 reads YNNKEL (reference sequence). CDR3 loop: CASSQLAGGPGDTQYF. CDR3 DNA: TGTGCCAGCAGCCAACTAGCGGGAGGGCCGGGAGATACGCAGTATTTT.

The gene calls are TRBV27 and TRBJ1-4; D uncertain. The CDR3 totals 14 residues. Trimming pared 3 bases from V and 0 bases from J, leaving 5 bases between. Germline-derived CDR1 and CDR2 are MNHEY and SMNVEV (reference sequence). The CDR3 bases are TGTGCCAGCAGTTTGGGTACAACTAATGAAAAACTGTTTTTT. It translates to CASSLGTTNEKLFF.

Only a few counts were recorded for this clone. This chain connects TRBV6-6 to TRBJ2-2; 7 nucleotides agree with TRBD2. CDR1 MNHNY and CDR2 SVGAGI come from the germline V gene (reference sequence). Trimming removed 7 bases from V and 4 bases from J; junction bases left unmatched: 12. This CDR3 spans 16 amino acids. CDR3 residues: CASTHSRTRGTGELFF. The CDR3, as DNA: TGTGCCAGCACTCACAGTCGGACTAGGGGCACCGGGGAGCTGTTTTTT.

Written as DNA, the CDR3 is TGTGCCAGCAGCTTCTCTCTAGCGGGAACTTCGTCCCAAGACAATGAGCAGTTCTTC. Amino acids: CASSFSLAGTSSQDNEQFF. V and J are TRBV7-2 and TRBJ2-1, with TRBD2 matching 9 bases. The V and J ends lost 3 bases and 5 bases, in that order; junction bases with no gene match: 17. CDR3 length: 19 amino acids. Germline V gene sequence: CDR1 SGHTA, CDR2 FQGNSA.

The chain recombines TRBV30 with TRBJ1-5; D call uncertain. V dropped 0 bases and J dropped 6 bases, with 12 bases sitting between them. The CDR3 length is 14 residues. Germline V lookup: CDR1 GTSNPN, CDR2 SVGIG (reference sequence). DNA of the CDR3: TGTGCCTGGAGTGTTCTTTCGGGAACTCAGCCCCAGCATTTT. Its protein product is CAWSVLSGTQPQHF.

A single count supports this clone. V gene TRBV7-9 combines with J gene TRBJ1-4; possibly TRBD1 for D (6 bases). Trimming shortened V by 1 base and J by 7 bases, and 10 bases separated the two germline ends. Germline V gene lookup returns CDR1 SEHNR and CDR2 FQNEAQ (reference sequence). The CDR3 sequence is 14 residues long. The CDR3 DNA follows: TGTGCCAGCAGCTTAGTGACAGGACCTGAAAAACTGTTTTTT. Its protein is CASSLVTGPEKLFF.

The chain employs TRBV19 and TRBJ2-1; the match to TRBD2 covers 9 bases. Germline trimming cut 7 bases from V and 9 bases from J; bases unmatched to any gene: 13. There are 15 residues in the CDR3. Germline CDR1 LNHDA, CDR2 SQIVND (reference sequence). In DNA, the CDR3 is TGTGCCAGTACCGGTAGCGGGGGCGCCAGTGGTGAGCAGTTCTTC. Translated: CASTGSGGASGEQFF.

This chain's CDR3 is CATSDIPGQEQYF. In DNA form, the CDR3 reads TGTGCCACCAGTGATATCCCGGGCCAAGAGCAGTACTTC. V gene TRBV24-1 combines with J gene TRBJ2-7; D is undetermined. Trimming removed 3 bases at V and 7 bases at J, with 12 bases between. Germline CDR1 reads KGHDR; CDR2 reads SFDVKD. The CDR3 extends over 13 amino acids.

The chain links TRBV6-2 or TRBV6-3 to TRBJ2-7, with a possible D match to TRBD1 (6 bases). Germline values: CDR1 MNHEY, CDR2 SVGEGT. The CDR3 runs to 13 residues. Between the trimmed V and J ends, which lost 6 bases and 2 bases, there was a span of 11 bases. The CDR3 is CASSTDRTYEQYF. CDR3 nucleotide sequence: TGTGCCAGCAGCACAGACAGGACCTACGAGCAGTACTTC.

The count of this clone is one. This chain links TRBV6-5 with TRBJ2-3, with no clear D. V lost 0 bases, J lost 2 bases, and 3 bases lay in between. Germline V gene lookup returns CDR1 MNHEY and CDR2 SVGAGI. This CDR3 spans 13 amino acids. The CDR3 region is CASSYSLTDTQYF. The CDR3 bases are TGTGCCAGCAGTTACTCTCTCACAGATACGCAGTATTTT.

The chain is built from TRBV9 and TRBJ1-6; tentatively, D is TRBD1 (5 bases). Trimming took off 0 bases at V and 8 bases at J, with 9 bases between the two ends. Per the germline V gene, CDR1 is SGDLS and CDR2 is YYNGEE. This CDR3 has 14 residues. CDR3 in amino acids: CASSVAGTDSPLHF. Written as DNA, the CDR3 is TGTGCCAGCAGCGTAGCAGGGACGGATTCACCCCTCCACTTT. Variable domain in full (rest from reference TRBV9 and TRBJ1-6): DSGVTQTPKHLITATGQRVTLRCSPRSGDLSVYWYQQSLDQGLQFLIQYYNGEERAKGNILERFSAQQFPDLHSELNLSSLELGDSALYFCASSVAGTDSPLHFGNGTRLTVT.

The genes are TRBV27 and TRBJ1-1; D remains unclear. V was trimmed by 5 bases and J by 8 bases, leaving 12 bases between them. Germline CDR1 and CDR2: MNHEY and SMNVEV (reference sequence). There are 12 residues in the CDR3. CDR3 DNA sequence: TGTGCCAGCAGTCGTAGGCGGGGAGAAGCTTTCTTT. The encoded protein is CASSRRRGEAFF.

The gene calls are TRBV4-1 and TRBJ2-3, with TRBD2 identical over 16 bases. With V trimmed by 1 base and J by 1 base, 8 bases remained unmatched. CDR3 size: 20 residues. The germline CDR1 and CDR2 sequences are MGHRA and YSYEKL. The CDR3 sequence is CASSQVGLAGGRGGTDTQYF. CDR3 sequence (DNA): TGCGCCAGCAGCCAAGTGGGACTAGCGGGGGGGCGAGGGGGCACAGATACGCAGTATTTT.

In DNA form, the CDR3 reads TGTGCCTGGGGCCCCGGGACCCAGAGGTCACCCCTCCACTTT. Protein: CAWGPGTQRSPLHF. The V and J genes are TRBV30 and TRBJ1-6; D is possibly TRBD1 (5 bases). V lost 5 bases to trimming and J lost 10 bases, with 18 bases between them. There are 14 residues in the CDR3. The germline CDR1 and CDR2 sequences are GTSNPN and SVGIG (reference sequence).

The chain employs TRBV28 and TRBJ2-7; 9 bases line up with TRBD1. The germline CDR1 and CDR2 sequences are MDHEN and SYDVKM. The CDR3 extends over 14 amino acids. V shed 3 bases, J shed 7 bases, and the junction held 7 bases outside the gene matches. The CDR3 DNA follows: TGTGCCAGCAGTTTCGTGGACAGGGGTGGGGAGCAGTACTTC. Protein: CASSFVDRGGEQYF.

This sequence joins TRBV6-5 and TRBJ1-1; TRBD1 matches at 7 bases. Looked up from germline, CDR1 is MNHEY and CDR2 is SVGAGI. CDR3 length: 16 residues. Trimming cost V 1 base and J 1 base; bases outside gene matches: 6. In DNA form, the CDR3 reads TGTGCCAGCAGTTACTGGAGGGGGCTTTCGAACACTGAAGCTTTCTTT. It yields the protein CASSYWRGLSNTEAFF.

This sequence joins TRBV4-2 and TRBJ2-3, with 9 bases identical to TRBD1. Germline CDR1 LGHNA, CDR2 YNFKEQ. The CDR3 totals 15 residues. The V gene end was trimmed by 4 bases and the J gene end by 4 bases; junction bases not matched to a gene: 6. CDR3 coding DNA: TGTGCCAGCAGCCGGGGACAGGGTGGTGCAGATACGCAGTATTTT. The encoded protein is CASSRGQGGADTQYF.